By share of the sample, the clone carrying this T cell receptor (beta chain) is medium-sized (0.01 to 0.1%). Its antigen is still unknown. Other DNA sequences from this sample encode an identical CDR3 as well. Patients were all untreated before their thyroid surgery. The data stem from a study of metastatic and nonmetastatic thyroid tumors. About the research overall: Repertoire comparisons spanned blood and tumor or nodule tissue from malignant and benign thyroid patients.

Between the trimmed V and J ends, which lost 10 bases and 1 base, there was a span of 16 bases. Germline loops: CDR1 SNHLY, CDR2 FYNNEI. The CDR3 covers 15 residues. Study results and caveats: In blood and tumor, TCR beta diversity was reportedly significantly higher in malignant thyroid tumors than in benign nodules.

Study processing details: Built for papillary thyroid cancer, a distant-metastasis classifier drew on CDR3 differences across clinicopathological groups. With MiXCR, TCRdb reprocessed the PCR reads. These V and J calls derive from TCRdb rather than the authors' analysis. The sample has about 13,000 clones; around 23% are singletons. Sequencing was performed on blood. The V and J genes are TRBV2 and TRBJ2-2; D possibly uses TRBD1 or TRBD2 (5 bases each). The TCR comes from a female donor with papillary thyroid cancer or a benign thyroid nodule (not recorded which). Some clones in this sample may be carry-over from other donors' samples. DNA for the CDR3: TGTGCCAAAGGTTTCGGGGCGCAGAACACCGGGGAGCTGTTTTTT. It specifies CAKGFGAQNTGELFF.